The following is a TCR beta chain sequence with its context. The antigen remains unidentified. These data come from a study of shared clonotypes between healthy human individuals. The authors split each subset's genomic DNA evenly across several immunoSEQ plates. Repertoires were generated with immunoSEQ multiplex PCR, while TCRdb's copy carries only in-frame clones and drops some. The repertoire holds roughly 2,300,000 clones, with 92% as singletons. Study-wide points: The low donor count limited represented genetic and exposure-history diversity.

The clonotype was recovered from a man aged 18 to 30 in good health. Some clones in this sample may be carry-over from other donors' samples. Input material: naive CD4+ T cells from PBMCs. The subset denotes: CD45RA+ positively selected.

The CDR3 here is CASSQGQLSYEQYF. The CDR3 region has the DNA TGCGCCAGCAGCCAAGGACAGCTATCCTACGAGCAGTACTTC. This sequence joins TRBV4-1 and TRBJ2-7, with D maybe TRBD1 (5 bases). V lost 1 base and J lost 1, with 8 bases in between. This CDR3 comprises 14 residues. The germline V gene has CDR1 MGHRA and CDR2 YSYEKL.